This T cell receptor beta chain originates from a study of OX40 agonist ivuxolimab in advanced cancers. Study information: Ivuxolimab, an agonist antibody against OX40 (CD134), was given to patients.

The CDR3 length is 15 residues. The V and J ends lost 1 base and 6 bases respectively, with 12 bases between them. Germline assignment: CDR1 SGHAT and CDR2 FQNNGV. Generated by immunoSEQ multiplex PCR, the TCRdb table keeps only in-frame clones and is missing some. Of roughly 30,000 clones listed, more than 75% are singletons. This chain links TRBV11-2 with TRBJ1-4, with a possible D match to TRBD1 (6 bases). The material sequenced was CD4+ or CD8+ T cells sorted from blood, taken in a trial of the OX40 agonist ivuxolimab. The receptor was derived from an adult with an advanced solid tumor such as melanoma, head and neck, liver or kidney cancer. CDR3 sequence reads: CASSLVAGGHEKLFF. The CDR3, as DNA: TGTGCCAGCAGCTTAGTCGCGGGGGGCCATGAAAAACTGTTTTTT.